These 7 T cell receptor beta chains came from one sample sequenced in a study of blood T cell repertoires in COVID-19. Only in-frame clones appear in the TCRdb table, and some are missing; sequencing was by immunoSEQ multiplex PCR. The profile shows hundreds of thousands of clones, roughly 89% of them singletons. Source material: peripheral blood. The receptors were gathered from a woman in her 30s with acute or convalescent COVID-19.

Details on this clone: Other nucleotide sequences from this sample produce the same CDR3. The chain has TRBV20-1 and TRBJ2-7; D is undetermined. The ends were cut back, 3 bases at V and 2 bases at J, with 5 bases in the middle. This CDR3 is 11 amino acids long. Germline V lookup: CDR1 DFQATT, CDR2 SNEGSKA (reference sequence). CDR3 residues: CSASPAYEQYF. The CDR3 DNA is TGCAGTGCTAGTCCAGCCTACGAGCAGTACTTC.

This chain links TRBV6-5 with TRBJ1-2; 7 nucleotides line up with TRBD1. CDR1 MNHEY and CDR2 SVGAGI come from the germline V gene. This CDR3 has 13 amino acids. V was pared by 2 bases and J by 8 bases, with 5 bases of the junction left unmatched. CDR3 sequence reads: CASSYNTGDGYTF. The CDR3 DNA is TGTGCCAGCAGTTACAATACAGGGGACGGCTACACCTTC.

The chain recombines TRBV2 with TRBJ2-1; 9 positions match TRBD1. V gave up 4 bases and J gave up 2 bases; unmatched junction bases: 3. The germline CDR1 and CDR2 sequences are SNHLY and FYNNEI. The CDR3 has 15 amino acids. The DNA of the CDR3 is TGTGCCAGCAGTGTAGGACAGGGGACCTACAATGAGCAGTTCTTC. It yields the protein CASSVGQGTYNEQFF.

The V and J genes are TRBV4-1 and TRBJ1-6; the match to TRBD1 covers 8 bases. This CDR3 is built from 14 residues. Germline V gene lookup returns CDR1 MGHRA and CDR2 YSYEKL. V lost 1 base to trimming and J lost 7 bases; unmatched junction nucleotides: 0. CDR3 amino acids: CASSQGTGNSPLHF. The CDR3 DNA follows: TGCGCCAGCAGCCAAGGGACAGGGAATTCACCCCTCCACTTT.

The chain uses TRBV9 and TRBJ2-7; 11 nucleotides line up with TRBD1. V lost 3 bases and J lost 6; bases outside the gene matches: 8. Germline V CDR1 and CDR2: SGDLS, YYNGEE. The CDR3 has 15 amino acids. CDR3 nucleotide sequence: TGTGCCAGCAGCGATTCATCCGGGACAGGGGGCGAGCAGTACTTC. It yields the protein CASSDSSGTGGEQYF.

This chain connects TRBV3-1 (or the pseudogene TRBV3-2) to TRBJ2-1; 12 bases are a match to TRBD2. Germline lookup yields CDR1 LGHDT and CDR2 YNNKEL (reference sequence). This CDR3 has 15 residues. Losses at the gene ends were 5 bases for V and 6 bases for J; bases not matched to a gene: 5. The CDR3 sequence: CASSALAGGTNEQFF. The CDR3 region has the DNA TGTGCCAGCAGCGCCCTAGCGGGGGGGACCAATGAGCAGTTCTTC.

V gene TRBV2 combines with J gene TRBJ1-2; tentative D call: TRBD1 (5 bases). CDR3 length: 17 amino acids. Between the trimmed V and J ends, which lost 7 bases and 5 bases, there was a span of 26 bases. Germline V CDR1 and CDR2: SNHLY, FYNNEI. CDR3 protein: CASTANRRVDRPYGYTF. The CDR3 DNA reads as TGTGCCAGCACCGCTAACCGACGGGTTGACAGACCGTATGGCTACACCTTC.